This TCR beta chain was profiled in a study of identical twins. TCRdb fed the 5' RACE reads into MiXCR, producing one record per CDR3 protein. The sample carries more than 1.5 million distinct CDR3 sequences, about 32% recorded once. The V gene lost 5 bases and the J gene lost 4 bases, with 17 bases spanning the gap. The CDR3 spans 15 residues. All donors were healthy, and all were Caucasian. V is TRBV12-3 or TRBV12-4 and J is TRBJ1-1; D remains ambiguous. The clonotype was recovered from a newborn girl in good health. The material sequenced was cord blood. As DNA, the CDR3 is TGTGCCAGCAGTCCCGGGAGGTATATGGGCACTGAAGCTTTCTTT. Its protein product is CASSPGRYMGTEAFF.